This entry describes one TCR beta chain. Its cognate antigen is unknown. The CDR3 runs 14 residues. The germline CDR1 and CDR2 sequences are GTSNPN and SVGIG (reference sequence). J gave up 4 bases and V 5 bases, and 4 bases lay outside the gene matches. The sample comes from a study of OX40 agonist ivuxolimab in advanced cancers. Study-wide background: Every patient in dose escalation had hepatocellular carcinoma, melanoma, renal cell or head and neck cancer. A partial response was reached by three patients: one with hepatocellular carcinoma and two with cutaneous melanoma.

Data came from immunoSEQ multiplex PCR; TCRdb stores just in-frame clones and leaves some out. The table records around 94,000 clones, roughly 84% of them present only once. Study-level results: The 0.1-3.0 mg/kg partial responders had among the lowest clonal expansion.

Sampling times: baseline, cycle 4 day 1, cycle 7 day 1. The clonotype comes from an adult with an advanced solid tumor such as melanoma, head and neck, liver or kidney cancer. This chain links TRBV30 with TRBJ1-3; TRBD1 matches at 11 bases. Sequences were derived from CD4+ or CD8+ T cells sorted from blood, sampled in a trial of the OX40 agonist ivuxolimab. The CDR3 loop reads CAWDRDRGGNTIYF. CDR3 nucleotides: TGTGCCTGGGACCGGGACAGGGGGGGAAACACCATATATTTT.